This entry lists 20 T cell receptor beta chains sequenced from one sample in a study of blood T cell repertoires in COVID-19. Generated by immunoSEQ multiplex PCR, the TCRdb table keeps only in-frame clones and is missing some. The sample lists 350,000 to 450,000 clones; more than 70% were seen once. The sequencing sample was made of peripheral blood. All receptors derive from a man aged 35-49 years with acute or convalescent COVID-19.

The V and J genes are TRBV9 and TRBJ1-1; the match to TRBD1 covers 11 bases. Trimming removed 4 bases from V and 6 bases from J; junction bases left unmatched: 11. Germline V gene sequence: CDR1 SGDLS, CDR2 YYNGEE. The CDR3 totals 16 residues. This CDR3 reads CASSIGTGGDVAEAFF. The CDR3 DNA follows: TGTGCCAGCAGCATCGGGACAGGGGGAGACGTCGCTGAAGCTTTCTTT.

The V call is TRBV19, the J call TRBJ1-4, with 9 nucleotides matching TRBD1. The CDR3 is made up of 15 amino acids. V gave up 7 bases and J gave up 4 bases; unmatched junction bases: 7. The germline CDR1 and CDR2 sequences are LNHDA and SQIVND (reference sequence). The DNA of the CDR3 is TGTGCCAGTAACGACAGGGGGTACGGTAATGAAAAACTGTTTTTT. Protein: CASNDRGYGNEKLFF.

The CDR3 here is CASSYLRGKRPMNTEAFF. CDR3 bases: TGTGCCAGCAGTTACCTAAGGGGAAAGCGACCGATGAACACTGAAGCTTTCTTT. The J gene is TRBJ1-1, the V gene TRBV6-2 or TRBV6-3; D perhaps matches TRBD1 (5 bases). CDR1 and CDR2 (germline): MNHEY, SVGEGT. The CDR3 extends over 18 amino acids. Trimming pared 2 bases from V and 0 bases from J, leaving 19 bases between.

The V gene is TRBV2, the J gene TRBJ2-4; tentative D call: TRBD2 (5 bases). The germline gives CDR1 SNHLY, CDR2 FYNNEI. This CDR3 spans 17 amino acids. Trimming took 1 base from V and 1 from J, leaving 14 bases between them. In DNA form, the CDR3 reads TGTGCCAGCAGTGAAGTTGGCGGAGGATCGGCCAAAAACATTCAGTACTTC. Translated: CASSEVGGGSAKNIQYF.

The sample holds one count of this clone. The CDR3 bases are TGCAGTGCGGGCAGGGGGCCCGGCTACACCTTC. Amino acids: CSAGRGPGYTF. V and J are TRBV29-1 and TRBJ1-2, with TRBD1 matching 8 bases. CDR1 is SQVTM and CDR2 is ANQGSEA in the germline V gene. The CDR3 has 11 amino acids.

V and J are TRBV10-3 and TRBJ1-2; tentatively, D is TRBD1 (6 bases). V gave up 3 bases and J gave up 3 bases, with 11 bases separating them. Germline CDR1 is ENHRY and CDR2 is SYGVKD. The CDR3 consists of 14 residues. CDR3 in amino acids: CAISEGGADYGYTF. The CDR3 nucleotides are TGTGCCATCAGTGAAGGGGGGGCAGACTATGGCTACACCTTC.

Regarding this clone: This same CDR3 is encoded by further DNA sequences in the sample. The chain joins TRBV5-1 to TRBJ2-7, with 13 bases fitting TRBD2. The CDR3 has 14 residues. Germline trimming cut 4 bases from V and 2 bases from J; bases unmatched to any gene: 0. Germline V lookup: CDR1 SGHRS, CDR2 YFSETQ. This CDR3 is CASSGLAGAYEQYF. CDR3 sequence (DNA): TGCGCCAGCAGCGGACTAGCGGGAGCCTACGAGCAGTACTTC.

Worth noting for this clone: This specimen includes other DNA sequences encoding the same CDR3. This chain connects TRBV2 to TRBJ1-6; 7 bases fit TRBD1. The V gene end was trimmed by 3 bases and the J gene end by 6 bases; junction bases not matched to a gene: 5. The germline V gene encodes CDR1 SNHLY and CDR2 FYNNEI. The CDR3 contains 15 residues. The DNA for the CDR3 is TGTGCCAGCAGTGAGAGTAGACAGGGTAATTCACCCCTCCACTTT. Translating it yields CASSESRQGNSPLHF.

This clone was picked up one time. V and J are TRBV6-2 or TRBV6-3 and TRBJ1-3; possible D gene TRBD1, 5 bases. Per germline, CDR1 MNHEY and CDR2 SVGEGT. The CDR3 has 16 residues. Trimming stripped 5 bases from V and 2 bases from J, with 16 bases between. CDR3 nucleotide sequence: TGTGCCAGCAGTCGGATGACAGACCAGACTGGAAACACCATATATTTT. This gives the protein CASSRMTDQTGNTIYF.

Points on this clone: Other DNA sequences in this specimen translate into the identical CDR3. The chain carries TRBV5-6 and TRBJ1-1; 8 bases fit TRBD1. This CDR3 has 15 amino acids. V shed 3 bases and J 0 bases; nucleotides not matched to a gene: 4. Germline-derived CDR1 and CDR2 are SGHDT and YYEEEE. In DNA, the CDR3 is TGTGCCAGCAGCTCAGGACAGGGCCTGAACACTGAAGCTTTCTTT. This translates into CASSSGQGLNTEAFF.

In its sample, this clone was seen a few times. This chain uses TRBV5-4 with TRBJ2-3, with TRBD2 matching over 8 bases. Germline V gene sequence: CDR1 SGHNT, CDR2 YYREEE (reference sequence). There are 14 residues in the CDR3. V lost 5 bases, J lost 1 base, and 3 bases stayed unmatched. The CDR3 spells CASRETSGTDTQYF. CDR3 DNA: TGTGCCAGCAGGGAGACTAGCGGCACAGATACGCAGTATTTT.

This clone came up once. The rearrangement links TRBV9 to TRBJ2-7, with D possibly matching TRBD2 (6 bases). There are 15 residues in the CDR3. V was trimmed by 4 bases and J by 4 bases, leaving 18 bases between them. Germline lookup yields CDR1 SGDLS and CDR2 YYNGEE. The CDR3 DNA reads TGTGCCAGCAGCTCTACTTCTGGGGGGATGTACGAGCAGTACTTC. Amino acid sequence: CASSSTSGGMYEQYF.

This rearrangement joins TRBV9 to TRBJ1-1; D possibly corresponds to TRBD1 (6 bases). This CDR3 is 13 amino acids long. Germline CDR1 and CDR2: SGDLS and YYNGEE. Trimming took 0 bases from V and 6 from J, leaving 9 bases between them. DNA of the CDR3: TGTGCCAGCAGCGTAGCAGGGGCGGCTGAAGCTTTCTTT. This sequence encodes CASSVAGAAEAFF.

The V gene is TRBV7-3, the J gene TRBJ2-1, with 7 bases identical to TRBD1. The CDR3 runs 16 residues. With 5 bases clipped from V and 7 bases from J, the junction kept 14 bases outside the gene matches. CDR1 is SGHTA, CDR2 FQGTGA, per germline. CDR3 protein: CASSPQPGQPGNEQFF. CDR3 sequence (DNA): TGTGCCAGCAGCCCGCAACCGGGACAGCCTGGTAATGAGCAGTTCTTC.

The rearrangement joins TRBV10-3 to TRBJ1-1; no clear D. The V gene's germline CDR1 is ENHRY and CDR2 SYGVKD. Trimming removed 3 bases from V and 1 base from J, with 12 bases in between. The CDR3 is 15 residues long. The CDR3 loop reads CAISDRTQANTEAFF. The CDR3 bases are TGTGCCATCAGTGACCGAACGCAGGCGAACACTGAAGCTTTCTTT.

This chain links TRBV5-1 with TRBJ1-1; 10 bases map to TRBD1. J was trimmed by 3 bases and V by 5 bases; bases with no gene match: 7. Germline CDR1 reads SGHRS; CDR2 reads YFSETQ. The CDR3 contains 15 residues. The CDR3 DNA reads as TGCGCCAGCAGTTGGGACGGGACAGGGGACACTGAAGCTTTCTTT. It codes for CASSWDGTGDTEAFF.

This clone was detected only once. V usage is TRBV27 and J usage is TRBJ1-2; 7 bases fit TRBD1. The germline CDR1 and CDR2 sequences are MNHEY and SMNVEV (reference sequence). The V segment lost 4 bases and the J segment 7 bases; nucleotides outside the gene matches: 18. There are 17 residues in the CDR3. The CDR3 loop reads CASSSTRPSGQEGGYTF. CDR3 in DNA: TGTGCCAGCAGTTCCACACGCCCCTCCGGACAGGAGGGTGGCTACACCTTC.

With respect to this clone: Other nucleotide sequences in the sample specify the same CDR3. The chain combines TRBV24-1 with TRBJ2-5; 11 bases align to TRBD1. The CDR3 runs to 13 residues. With 9 bases clipped from V and 4 bases from J, the junction kept 3 bases outside the gene matches. The V gene's germline CDR1 is KGHDR and CDR2 SFDVKD. The CDR3 loop reads CATGQGARETQYF. The CDR3 nucleotides are TGTGCCACCGGACAGGGGGCGAGAGAGACCCAGTACTTC.

This chain links TRBV28 with TRBJ2-1; 7 bases agree with TRBD2. The CDR3 is made up of 16 amino acids. With 4 bases clipped from V and 8 bases from J, the junction kept 14 bases outside the gene matches. The germline CDR1 and CDR2 sequences are MDHEN and SYDVKM. The chain's CDR3 is CASSSGSLHGGYEQFF. The CDR3 DNA sequence: TGTGCCAGCAGTTCAGGGTCTCTACACGGGGGGTATGAGCAGTTCTTC.

Worth noting for this clone: The same CDR3 is also encoded by other DNA sequences in this sample. The chain joins TRBV2 to TRBJ2-5, with 7 bases fitting TRBD1. Germline V gene data show CDR1 as SNHLY and CDR2 as FYNNEI. The CDR3 is 14 residues long. J lost 2 bases, V lost 2 bases, and 2 bases had no gene match. The CDR3 loop is CASSERTGQETQYF. The CDR3 nucleotides are TGTGCCAGCAGTGAAAGGACAGGTCAAGAGACCCAGTACTTC.